Described below is a single TCR beta chain sequence and its context. What it binds is not known. This entry comes from a study of beta chain features in type 1 diabetes. Study-level points and caveats: All four CD4+ subsets from Type 1 diabetes patients carried moderately but significantly shorter TCRB CDR3s. Patients' naive, central memory and Treg TCRB repertoires seemed closer to one another than those of healthy donors. Among type 1 diabetes patients, VDJ junctions had fewer insertions and more deletions. There was no resolution here of whether HLA type influences TCRB rearrangement.

The sequenced template was cDNA made from the entire isolated RNA. This table comes from immunoSEQ multiplex PCR, and its TCRdb copy is limited to in-frame clones, with some not included. The sample shows around 300,000 clones, over 12% of them seen only once. Every single donor gave one heparinised blood draw, and these averaged about 120 mL. Losses at the gene ends were 7 bases for V and 2 bases for J; bases not matched to a gene: 10. Germline assignment: CDR1 LNHDA and CDR2 SQIVND (reference sequence). This CDR3 has 15 amino acids. The source is a man aged 18 to 29 with type 1 diabetes. The rearrangement links TRBV19 to TRBJ2-7, with 8 bases matching TRBD1. The source material was naive CD4+ T cells from blood. The CDR3 coding sequence is TGTGCCAGTACCCCCGGGACAGGAAGGACCTACGAGCAGTACTTC. Residues: CASTPGTGRTYEQYF.